Below are 29 T cell receptor beta chains sequenced from a single sample in a study of blood T cell repertoires in COVID-19. TCRdb keeps only in-frame clones here, not all; method: immunoSEQ multiplex PCR. Altogether about 310,000 clones are present, around 90% being singletons, with the ten largest covering 1%. The sequencing input was peripheral blood. The source of these receptors is a man aged 45-65 years with active or convalescent COVID-19.

J is TRBJ1-1 and V is TRBV18; D gene unclear. Trimming removed 1 base from V and 5 bases from J, with 8 bases in between. Germline CDR1 and CDR2: KGHSH and LQKENI. The CDR3 is made up of 13 amino acids. The DNA for the CDR3 is TGTGCCAGCTCACCACAGGCGCGGACTGAAGCTTTCTTT. This encodes CASSPQARTEAFF.

V gene TRBV7-3 combines with J gene TRBJ2-1; TRBD2 might be the D (5 bases). The CDR3 spans 13 residues. The germline gives CDR1 SGHTA, CDR2 FQGTGA. Between the trimmed V and J ends, which lost 5 bases and 1 base, there was a span of 6 bases. CDR3 in amino acids: CASSRGSYNEQFF. Written as DNA, the CDR3 is TGTGCCAGCAGCCGGGGTTCCTACAATGAGCAGTTCTTC.

The chain carries TRBV19 and TRBJ1-5, with D perhaps matching TRBD1 (6 bases). The germline V gene encodes CDR1 LNHDA and CDR2 SQIVND (reference sequence). V was shortened by 9 bases and J by 2 bases, with 17 bases between the two germline ends. The CDR3 has 15 residues. This chain's CDR3 is CASGRGAGGNQPQHF. For the CDR3, the DNA is TGTGCCAGCGGTCGTGGGGCAGGGGGCAATCAGCCCCAGCATTTT.

The chain employs TRBV2 and TRBJ2-4; 8 bases match TRBD1. This CDR3 has 13 amino acids. V shed 8 bases, J shed 5 bases, and the junction held 5 bases outside the gene matches. In germline, CDR1 is SNHLY, CDR2 FYNNEI. Here the CDR3 DNA reads TGTGCCAGCGGACAGGGTGTTCAAAACATTCAGTACTTC. This encodes CASGQGVQNIQYF. Full variable domain (remainder filled in from reference TRBV2 and TRBJ2-4): EPEVTQTPSHQVTQMGQEVILRCVPISNHLYFYWYRQILGQKVEFLVSFYNNEISEKSEIFDDQFSVERPDGSNFTLKIRSTKLEDSAMYFCASGQGVQNIQYFGAGTRLSVL.

The chain couples TRBV3-1 (or the pseudogene TRBV3-2) to TRBJ2-5; D is unresolved. Germline-derived CDR1 and CDR2 are LGHDT and YNNKEL (reference sequence). V lost 2 bases, J lost 1 base, and 5 bases lay in between. There are 13 residues in the CDR3. The CDR3: CASSQLLQETQYF. The CDR3 region has the DNA TGTGCCAGCAGCCAACTCCTCCAAGAGACCCAGTACTTC.

The CDR3, as DNA: TGTGCTTCTAGGGGGCCTACTAGCAATCAGCCCCAGCATTTT. This translates into CASRGPTSNQPQHF. V usage is TRBV19 and J usage is TRBJ1-5; 7 bases agree with TRBD1. Germline CDR1 reads LNHDA; CDR2 reads SQIVND (reference sequence). The CDR3 runs 14 residues.

The chain couples TRBV13 to TRBJ2-3, with D maybe TRBD2 (5 bases). Per the germline V gene, CDR1 is PRHDT and CDR2 is FYEKMQ (reference sequence). V gave up 4 bases and J gave up 0 bases, with 17 bases separating them. This CDR3 spans 17 amino acids. The CDR3 coding sequence is TGTGCCAGCAGCTGGACCCCAGCCGGACTGAGCACAGATACGCAGTATTTT. Encoded protein: CASSWTPAGLSTDTQYF.

V usage is TRBV9 and J usage is TRBJ1-1, with D possibly TRBD1 on 6 matching bases. Germline V gene sequence: CDR1 SGDLS, CDR2 YYNGEE. CDR3 length equals 16 residues. V was trimmed by 3 bases and J by 0 bases, leaving 15 bases between them. CDR3 bases: TGTGCCAGCAGCGCTCCCCTACAGGGCATGAACACTGAAGCTTTCTTT. This encodes CASSAPLQGMNTEAFF.

In its sample, this clone was seen once. The DNA for the CDR3 is TGTGCCAGCAGTTACGGCAGGGCGGGAACCTATGGCTACACCTTC. The encoded protein is CASSYGRAGTYGYTF. The J gene is TRBJ1-2, the V gene TRBV6-5; D might be TRBD1 (5 bases). CDR1 and CDR2 (germline): MNHEY, SVGAGI. The CDR3 is 15 residues long. The V gene lost 2 bases and the J gene lost 4 bases, with 14 bases spanning the gap.

This chain joins TRBV6-5 and TRBJ2-1; maybe TRBD2 (6 bases). The ends were cut back, 5 bases at V and 8 bases at J, with 16 bases in the middle. CDR3 size: 14 residues. Germline V lookup: CDR1 MNHEY, CDR2 SVGAGI. The chain's CDR3 is CASSPRGLGDEQFF. DNA of the CDR3: TGTGCCAGCAGTCCCCGGGGGTTGGGGGATGAGCAGTTCTTC.

The V and J genes are TRBV3-1 (or the pseudogene TRBV3-2) and TRBJ1-6; no clear D. The CDR3 length is 14 residues. CDR1 LGHDT and CDR2 YNNKEL come from the germline V gene (reference sequence). V dropped 0 bases and J dropped 10 bases, with 10 bases sitting between them. For the CDR3, the DNA is TGTGCCAGCAGCCAAGATTCAAATCCCTCACCCCTCCACTTT. Its translation is CASSQDSNPSPLHF.

The chain recombines TRBV5-6 with TRBJ1-2; D is unresolved. Germline CDR1 SGHDT, CDR2 YYEEEE. Deletions cut 0 bases from V and 2 bases from J, with 8 bases between. CDR3 length equals 14 residues. The CDR3 bases are TGTGCCAGCAGCTTGGGTCGTCTAAACTATGGCTACACCTTC. This translates into CASSLGRLNYGYTF.

In its sample, this clone was seen a few times. Written as DNA, the CDR3 is TGTGCCTGGAGGTCGGGATTTACATCGGTCCGGGCTTTCTTT. Translated, it gives CAWRSGFTSVRAFF. The gene calls are TRBV30 and TRBJ1-1, with unresolved D. The CDR3 sequence is 14 residues long. Germline-derived CDR1 and CDR2 are GTSNPN and SVGIG (reference sequence). V dropped 3 bases and J dropped 11 bases, with 22 bases sitting between them.

This sequence joins TRBV20-1 and TRBJ2-5; 7 bases are a match to TRBD2. Germline-derived CDR1 and CDR2 are DFQATT and SNEGSKA (reference sequence). This CDR3 region has 14 residues. With V trimmed by 3 bases and J by 2 bases, 6 bases remained unmatched. The DNA for the CDR3 is TGCAGTGCTAGTATAGTAGCGGGTCAAGAGACCCAGTACTTC. It codes for CSASIVAGQETQYF.

In this sample, this clone turned up once. The chain joins TRBV5-1 to TRBJ2-2; 9 positions match TRBD1. V lost 1 base and J lost 3; bases outside the gene matches: 7. The CDR3 extends over 17 amino acids. Germline V gene lookup returns CDR1 SGHRS and CDR2 YFSETQ. The CDR3 nucleotides read TGCGCCAGCAGCTTGACTTCGGGACAGGGTTACACCGGGGAGCTGTTTTTT. Amino acid sequence: CASSLTSGQGYTGELFF.

The chain links TRBV6-6 to TRBJ1-4; a possible D gene is TRBD1 (5 bases). The better agreement between TRBJ2-2 and the DNA end casts doubt on the J call. The CDR3 length is 14 residues. CDR1 and CDR2 from the germline V gene are MNHNY and SVGAGI (reference sequence). DNA of the CDR3: TGTGCCAGCAGTTACTGGGGCGAGCCAGGGGAGCTGTTTTTT. Amino acid sequence: CASSYWGEPGELFF.

The chain uses TRBV28 and TRBJ1-2; 8 positions match TRBD1. This CDR3 region has 14 residues. The V gene's germline CDR1 is MDHEN and CDR2 SYDVKM. Losses at the gene ends were 10 bases for V and 4 bases for J; bases not matched to a gene: 11. The CDR3 nucleotides read TGTGCCACAAATCCGGGACAGGCCTTCTATGGCTACACCTTC. The encoded protein is CATNPGQAFYGYTF.

The chain links TRBV7-8 to TRBJ2-3; tentatively, D is TRBD2 (6 bases). The CDR3 runs 16 residues. The germline V gene encodes CDR1 SGHVS and CDR2 FQNEAQ. Trimming left V 0 bases short and J 1 base short, with 11 bases between. The CDR3 loop reads CASSLARGSGTDTQYF. The CDR3 nucleotides are TGTGCCAGCAGCTTAGCCCGGGGGTCTGGCACAGATACGCAGTATTTT.

This clone was seen a handful of times. The V gene is TRBV4-3, the J gene TRBJ1-4, with 9 positions matching TRBD1. J lost 8 bases, V lost 1 base, and 8 bases had no gene match. Germline V lookup: CDR1 LGHNA, CDR2 YSLEER. The CDR3 contains 16 residues. CDR3 protein: CASSQAPGQGGEKLFF. The CDR3 DNA follows: TGCGCCAGCAGCCAAGCCCCGGGACAGGGAGGGGAAAAACTGTTTTTT.

J is TRBJ1-1 and V is TRBV30; no definite D call. Trimming shortened V by 5 bases and J by 2 bases, and 12 bases separated the two germline ends. The CDR3 spans 13 residues. Per the germline V gene, CDR1 is GTSNPN and CDR2 is SVGIG (reference sequence). CDR3 in amino acids: CAWDRGVNTEAFF. In DNA form, the CDR3 reads TGTGCCTGGGACCGGGGAGTTAACACTGAAGCTTTCTTT.

As to this clone: The germline gene is not matched at one end of the junction; a read error may be the cause. The V gene is TRBV28, the J gene TRBJ1-3; D is possibly TRBD1 (5 bases). The CDR3 has 14 residues. CDR1 and CDR2 (germline): MDHEN, SYDVKM. Here the CDR3 reads CATSGATFRNTIYF. In DNA form, the CDR3 reads TGTGCCACCAGTGGGGCGACGTTCAGAAACACCATATATTTT.

CDR3 region: CATSWRSLTRNQPQHF. CDR3 sequence (DNA): TGTGCCACTTCATGGAGGTCCCTAACTCGGAATCAGCCCCAGCATTTT. The chain recombines TRBV28 with TRBJ1-5; D unclear. CDR1 is MDHEN, CDR2 SYDVKM, per germline. The CDR3 extends over 16 amino acids. V was shortened by 10 bases and J by 4 bases, with 23 bases between the two germline ends.

The J gene is TRBJ2-6, the V gene TRBV2; D remains ambiguous. This CDR3 has 15 residues. Trimming took 7 bases from V and 0 from J, leaving 10 bases between them. The germline gives CDR1 SNHLY, CDR2 FYNNEI. CDR3 region: CASNPLSSGANVLTF. The CDR3, as DNA: TGTGCCAGCAACCCTCTCAGCTCTGGGGCCAACGTCCTGACTTTC.

The chain combines TRBV6-6 with TRBJ1-2, with 12 nucleotides matching TRBD1. There are 16 residues in the CDR3. V shed 4 bases and J 8 bases; nucleotides not matched to a gene: 11. Germline CDR1 is MNHNY and CDR2 is SVGAGI (reference sequence). The CDR3 region is CASSSEGDRGRRGYTF. The CDR3 region has the DNA TGTGCCAGCAGTTCCGAGGGGGACAGGGGGCGGAGAGGCTACACCTTC.

The rearrangement uses TRBV4-1 and TRBJ2-3; a possible D gene is TRBD1 (5 bases). This CDR3 contains 13 residues. Between the trimmed V and J ends, which lost 11 bases and 2 bases, there was a span of 14 bases. Germline V gene sequence: CDR1 MGHRA, CDR2 YSYEKL. As DNA, the CDR3 is TGCGCCTCCGCCGGACAAAACACAGATACGCAGTATTTT. Its protein is CASAGQNTDTQYF.

The chain carries TRBV5-1 and TRBJ1-3; 8 bases agree with TRBD1. The germline CDR1 and CDR2 sequences are SGHRS and YFSETQ. With 6 bases clipped from V and 0 bases from J, the junction kept 2 bases outside the gene matches. The CDR3 runs to 14 residues. DNA for the CDR3: TGCGCCAGCACCGGACAGGGCTCTGGAAACACCATATATTTT. Its translation: CASTGQGSGNTIYF.

The chain is built from TRBV7-9 and TRBJ2-7; maybe TRBD2 (5 bases). Trimming removed 5 bases from V and 5 bases from J, with 10 bases in between. There are 12 residues in the CDR3. Per germline, CDR1 SEHNR and CDR2 FQNEAQ (reference sequence). Here the CDR3 reads CASSISVDEQYF. As DNA, the CDR3 is TGTGCCAGCAGCATTAGCGTGGACGAGCAGTACTTC.

The chain recombines TRBV6-6 with TRBJ1-4; weak D call: TRBD1 (5 bases). V was pared by 5 bases and J by 8 bases, with 21 bases between. The CDR3 has 16 amino acids. The germline gives CDR1 MNHNY, CDR2 SVGAGI (reference sequence). The CDR3 nucleotides read TGTGCCAGCAGTCCTAATGCCCCCACGGGGGGGGAAAAACTGTTTTTT. It encodes CASSPNAPTGGEKLFF.

This clone was observed a single time. V gene TRBV7-6 combines with J gene TRBJ2-3; 10 bases fit TRBD2. CDR1 SGHVS and CDR2 FNYEAQ come from the germline V gene. CDR3 length equals 16 residues. J was trimmed by 4 bases and V by 5 bases; bases with no gene match: 9. DNA for the CDR3: TGTGCCAGCAGCCCCTTCCGAGCGGGGGGGGCAGATACGCAGTATTTT. The encoded protein is CASSPFRAGGADTQYF.